This TCR beta chain stems from a study of regulatory T cells in long-lasting Graves disease. Sequencing libraries for TCR beta were prepared with iRepertoire HTBI primers and Arm-PCR of CDR3 regions. In the original processing: Identified across the samples were some 62 TRBV segments and roughly 14 TRBJ segments. Using its own MiXCR run on the multiplex PCR reads, TCRdb lists one record per CDR3 protein. In this record, the V and J calls reflect TCRdb's handling and not the investigators' own analysis. The table has about 610,000 distinct CDR3 sequences, approximately 16% seen once. Indicated time point: newly diagnosed GD, antithyroid drugs for less than 3 months. RNA extracted from PBMCs served as the sequencing template. CDR3 size: 14 residues. Germline V gene lookup returns CDR1 DFQATT and CDR2 SNEGSKA (reference sequence). Trimming removed 3 bases from V and 0 bases from J, with 9 bases in between.

Study-wide points: Clonotypes that were public and shared totalled some 2,900 in persistent patients versus roughly 1,000 in new patients. It was in persistent disease that TRBV28, TRBJ1-2 and TRBJ2-5 were favored.

As for this clonotype: Antigen: not known.

The same data also went into a second study, on T cells in Graves' hyperthyroidism and ophthalmopathy. That work adds: A set of HTBI primers served as the primers for a first-round RT-PCR of the TCR CDR3.

The receptor comes from a man younger than 35 with Graves disease. This chain links TRBV20-1 with TRBJ1-5; the D is unclear. This sample comprised peripheral blood mononuclear cells (PBMCs), obtained at new diagnosis, from a patient treated with antithyroid drugs. CDR3 sequence reads: CSASFGNSNQPQHF. The CDR3 DNA follows: TGCAGTGCTAGTTTTGGGAATAGCAATCAGCCCCAGCATTTT.